Listed here are 31 T cell receptor beta chains from one sample, sequenced in a study of cytomegalovirus exposure and HLA in healthy donors. With 60 Vbeta and 13 Jbeta primers, the PCR was carried out. The repertoire was sequenced with immunoSEQ multiplex PCR; TCRdb's copy has only in-frame clones and lacks some. The sample yields approximately 110,000 clones, 70% to 75% seen once. Specimen: PBMCs. The receptors were sampled from a woman aged 35 to 49 in good health and CMV-seronegative.

The V call is TRBV5-1, the J call TRBJ2-7, with a possible D match to TRBD1 (7 bases). V was pared by 2 bases and J by 2 bases, with 17 bases between. CDR1 is SGHRS, CDR2 YFSETQ, per germline. This CDR3 has 16 residues. The CDR3, as DNA: TGCGCCAGCAGCTTCGGGGGAGAGGGGGCCCCCTACGAGCAGTACTTC. Translated, it gives CASSFGGEGAPYEQYF.

The rearrangement uses TRBV27 and TRBJ2-1; possibly TRBD2 for D (6 bases). CDR3 length: 17 amino acids. V was shortened by 4 bases and J by 2 bases, with 18 bases between the two germline ends. Looked up from germline, CDR1 is MNHEY and CDR2 is SMNVEV (reference sequence). CDR3 nucleotides: TGTGCCAGCAGTTCCTTGGGCAGTAGCGGAGCCTACAATGAGCAGTTCTTC. Its protein product is CASSSLGSSGAYNEQFF.

This sequence joins TRBV5-1 and TRBJ2-3; 8 bases agree with TRBD1. V shed 6 bases and J 5 bases; nucleotides not matched to a gene: 8. The CDR3 consists of 14 residues. Germline loops: CDR1 SGHRS, CDR2 YFSETQ. CDR3 nucleotides: TGCGCCAGCACCACGACAGGGGTGAAAGATACGCAGTATTTT. Translating gives CASTTTGVKDTQYF.

The chain carries TRBV7-9 and TRBJ2-1, with a possible D match to TRBD2 (5 bases). Germline loops: CDR1 SEHNR, CDR2 FQNEAQ (reference sequence). This CDR3 region has 14 residues. Trimming took 1 base from V and 4 from J, leaving 8 bases between them. CDR3 coding DNA: TGTGCCAGCAGCTTAGTGGGGAGATACAATGAGCAGTTCTTC. As protein: CASSLVGRYNEQFF.

This chain uses TRBV18 with TRBJ2-3; 7 nucleotides agree with TRBD1. The CDR3 loop spans 17 amino acids. Trimming removed 3 bases from V and 3 bases from J; junction bases left unmatched: 12. Germline CDR1 reads KGHSH; CDR2 reads LQKENI. CDR3 nucleotides: TGTGCCAGCTCACCCAGACAGGGCGGAACGGGTACAGATACGCAGTATTTT. Translated, it gives CASSPRQGGTGTDTQYF.

V and J are TRBV5-1 and TRBJ1-3, with TRBD1 matching 9 bases. The germline gives CDR1 SGHRS, CDR2 YFSETQ. The J segment lost 7 bases and the V segment lost 4 bases, leaving 12 bases of the junction unmatched. The CDR3 spans 16 residues. The CDR3 loop reads CASSPDAGTGRNTIYF. The DNA of the CDR3 is TGCGCCAGCAGCCCCGACGCGGGGACAGGGCGCAACACCATATATTTT.

The genes are TRBV25-1 and TRBJ1-1; 8 bases align to TRBD1. There are 14 residues in the CDR3. J was trimmed by 8 bases and V by 5 bases; bases with no gene match: 10. Germline CDR1 and CDR2: MGHDK and SYGVNS. The CDR3 region has the DNA TGTGCCAGCAGTACACGGACAGGGAGCACCGAAGCTTTCTTT. Translation: CASSTRTGSTEAFF.

V is TRBV13 and J is TRBJ2-5; 9 nucleotides align to TRBD1. The V segment lost 5 bases and the J segment 4 bases; nucleotides outside the gene matches: 11. The CDR3 runs to 16 residues. Germline V gene data show CDR1 as PRHDT and CDR2 as FYEKMQ (reference sequence). CDR3 coding DNA: TGTGCCAGCAGCGACGTGACAGGGGGTTTTAGAGAGACCCAGTACTTC. Protein: CASSDVTGGFRETQYF.

The chain has TRBV28 and TRBJ2-5; 7 nucleotides align to TRBD2. CDR3 length: 13 amino acids. V shed 7 bases and J 4 bases; nucleotides not matched to a gene: 6. Germline V lookup: CDR1 MDHEN, CDR2 SYDVKM. The CDR3 reads CASTAGVRETQYF. The DNA of the CDR3 is TGTGCCAGCACCGCGGGAGTTCGAGAGACCCAGTACTTC.

V usage is TRBV5-5 and J usage is TRBJ2-1; 10 positions match TRBD2. V was clipped by 5 bases and J by 9 bases; unmatched bases: 5. The CDR3 contains 13 residues. Germline values: CDR1 SGHKS, CDR2 YYEKEE (reference sequence). The CDR3 reads CASREAGGVEQFF. For the CDR3, the DNA is TGTGCCAGCAGGGAAGCGGGGGGGGTTGAGCAGTTCTTC.

This sequence joins TRBV6-5 and TRBJ1-1; tentatively, D is TRBD1 (6 bases). There are 14 residues in the CDR3. Germline CDR1 reads MNHEY; CDR2 reads SVGAGI. Trimming left V 7 bases short and J 0 bases short, with 12 bases between. CDR3 nucleotide sequence: TGTGCCAGCAAAATACAGGGTTTGAACACTGAAGCTTTCTTT. Translating gives CASKIQGLNTEAFF.

This rearrangement joins TRBV4-2 to TRBJ2-7; 7 bases align to TRBD2. The CDR3 has 14 amino acids. V dropped 1 base and J dropped 5; count of bases not matched to a gene: 5. Germline CDR1 reads LGHNA; CDR2 reads YNFKEQ. In nucleotides, the CDR3 is TGTGCCAGCAGCCAAGTGGCAGGGAGGGACGAGCAGTACTTC. As protein: CASSQVAGRDEQYF.

The chain has TRBV6-5 and TRBJ1-5; 8 bases are shared with TRBD1. CDR1 MNHEY and CDR2 SVGAGI come from the germline V gene. Losses at the gene ends were 6 bases for V and 1 base for J; bases not matched to a gene: 5. The CDR3 length is 15 residues. The CDR3 coding sequence is TGTGCCAGCAGACCCCAGGGGGCGAGCAATCAGCCCCAGCATTTT. It yields the protein CASRPQGASNQPQHF.

V usage is TRBV28 and J usage is TRBJ1-3, with no clear D. The V gene's germline CDR1 is MDHEN and CDR2 SYDVKM. Trimming left V 5 bases short and J 0 bases short, with 11 bases between. The CDR3 consists of 15 residues. CDR3 coding DNA: TGTGCCAGCAGTCTCGGCCGGGGCTCTGGAAACACCATATATTTT. It is translated as CASSLGRGSGNTIYF.

The chain links TRBV29-1 to TRBJ2-7, with 9 bases that match TRBD1. This CDR3 has 12 amino acids. Germline CDR1 reads SQVTM; CDR2 reads ANQGSEA. Trimming cost V 6 bases and J 12 bases; bases outside gene matches: 12. In DNA, the CDR3 is TGCAGCGTCGGAGAACCTCGGGACAGGGTGTACTTC. Protein: CSVGEPRDRVYF.

The V and J genes are TRBV4-3 and TRBJ2-1, with 11 bases matching TRBD2. Germline V gene data show CDR1 as LGHNA and CDR2 as YSLEER. Trimming cost V 2 bases and J 6 bases; bases outside gene matches: 3. The CDR3 is 15 amino acids. The chain's CDR3 is CASSQTGLAGNEQFF. The CDR3 nucleotides are TGCGCCAGCAGCCAAACAGGACTAGCGGGCAATGAGCAGTTCTTC.

This clone was seen once. The rearrangement uses TRBV4-1 and TRBJ1-2; 8 bases are a match to TRBD1. CDR3 length equals 14 residues. Trimming at V came to 2 bases and at J to 7 bases, leaving 6 bases not matched to a gene. Germline CDR1 MGHRA, CDR2 YSYEKL. CDR3: CASSQPGGARGYTF. The CDR3 DNA follows: TGCGCCAGCAGCCAACCAGGGGGCGCACGTGGCTACACCTTC.

The rearrangement uses TRBV18 and TRBJ2-1; D gene uncertain. There are 17 residues in the CDR3. Trimming removed 5 bases from V and 2 bases from J, with 19 bases in between. CDR1 KGHSH and CDR2 LQKENI come from the germline V gene. The CDR3 spells CASSSSAGERTYNEQFF. In nucleotides, the CDR3 is TGTGCCAGCTCATCCTCAGCTGGTGAGCGTACCTACAATGAGCAGTTCTTC.

The chain links TRBV4-2 to TRBJ2-2, with unresolved D. Germline V gene sequence: CDR1 LGHNA, CDR2 YNFKEQ. Trimming took off 0 bases at V and 3 bases at J, with 14 bases between the two ends. The CDR3 spans 17 residues. For the CDR3, the DNA is TGTGCCAGCAGCCAAGAAAACAACTACCCATACACCGGGGAGCTGTTTTTT. Protein product: CASSQENNYPYTGELFF.

The rearrangement links TRBV28 to TRBJ2-1; 11 nucleotides align to TRBD2. Germline CDR1 reads MDHEN; CDR2 reads SYDVKM. V shed 6 bases and J 8 bases; nucleotides not matched to a gene: 12. This CDR3 spans 16 amino acids. The CDR3 here is CASRSPGLAVHYEQFF. In DNA form, the CDR3 reads TGTGCCAGCAGATCTCCGGGACTAGCGGTACATTATGAGCAGTTCTTC.

This clone was seen only a few times. The chain links TRBV9 to TRBJ2-1, with 11 bases identical to TRBD1. This CDR3 is 17 amino acids long. Germline V lookup: CDR1 SGDLS, CDR2 YYNGEE. The J segment lost 6 bases and the V segment lost 0 bases, leaving 8 bases of the junction unmatched. The CDR3 loop is CASSVEEWDRGINEQFF. The DNA for the CDR3 is TGTGCCAGCAGCGTAGAGGAGTGGGACAGGGGGATCAATGAGCAGTTCTTC.

V is TRBV27 and J is TRBJ1-1; possible D gene TRBD1, 6 bases. The V and J ends lost 3 bases and 8 bases respectively, with 13 bases between them. The V gene's germline CDR1 is MNHEY and CDR2 SMNVEV (reference sequence). CDR3 length: 13 residues. The CDR3 sequence: CASSFFGQGEAFF. The CDR3 bases are TGTGCCAGCAGTTTTTTTGGGCAGGGGGAAGCTTTCTTT.

V is TRBV5-1 and J is TRBJ2-2, with TRBD2 matching 14 bases. V lost 4 bases, J lost 5 bases, and 7 bases stayed unmatched. The CDR3 has 17 amino acids. Germline loops: CDR1 SGHRS, CDR2 YFSETQ. CDR3 in DNA: TGCGCCAGCAGCACGGGACTAGCGGGGGTAAAGACCGGGGAGCTGTTTTTT. Amino acid sequence: CASSTGLAGVKTGELFF.

The rearrangement links TRBV11-2 to TRBJ2-7; 8 bases fit TRBD2. The CDR3 is 12 residues long. The germline gives CDR1 SGHAT, CDR2 FQNNGV. The ends lost 10 bases at V and 3 bases at J; junction bases unmatched: 5. This chain's CDR3 is CATGGANYEQYF. In nucleotides, the CDR3 is TGTGCCACGGGGGGGGCCAACTACGAGCAGTACTTC.

This clone was counted once. The rearrangement uses TRBV7-2 and TRBJ1-3, with a tentative D call TRBD1 (6 bases). The V end was cut by 5 bases, the J end by 0 bases, with 20 bases between. The length of the CDR3 is 18 residues. CDR1 is SGHTA and CDR2 is FQGNSA in the germline V gene. The CDR3 DNA is TGTGCCAGCAGCCCAGAAAATCCGACAGGCTACTCTGGAAACACCATATATTTT. Translated, it gives CASSPENPTGYSGNTIYF.

The table lists this clone with a few counts. The chain carries TRBV2 and TRBJ2-5; tentatively, D is TRBD1 (7 bases). V dropped 6 bases and J dropped 5 bases, with 19 bases sitting between them. The CDR3 runs 15 residues. Germline V gene sequence: CDR1 SNHLY, CDR2 FYNNEI. CDR3 DNA sequence: TGTGCCAGCAGCAGGGGGGAAGTGGAGGGTGAGACCCAGTACTTC. Translated: CASSRGEVEGETQYF.

The chain is built from TRBV6-4 and TRBJ2-3; 8 bases agree with TRBD2. The CDR3 is 16 residues long. Germline CDR1 reads MRHNA; CDR2 reads SNTAGT. Trimming at V came to 5 bases and at J to 1 base, leaving 8 bases not matched to a gene. The CDR3 DNA reads TGTGCCAGCAGTCCCGGCCGGGGGGGCGGCACAGATACGCAGTATTTT. This sequence encodes CASSPGRGGGTDTQYF.

The chain couples TRBV19 to TRBJ1-1, with 7 bases identical to TRBD1. The CDR3 length is 16 residues. The junction had 10 bases not matched to a gene; V was cut back by 6 bases and J by 0 bases. Germline lookup yields CDR1 LNHDA and CDR2 SQIVND (reference sequence). The CDR3 coding sequence is TGTGCCAGTAGCAATATAGGACAGGTTATGAACACTGAAGCTTTCTTT. It specifies CASSNIGQVMNTEAFF.

The chain links TRBV10-3 to TRBJ2-1; the match to TRBD2 covers 11 bases. The J segment lost 0 bases and the V segment lost 5 bases, leaving 18 bases of the junction unmatched. Per the germline V gene, CDR1 is ENHRY and CDR2 is SYGVKD. CDR3 length: 21 residues. In nucleotides, the CDR3 is TGTGCCATCAGTAGACCAAGGGGCCTAGCGGGAGGCCCTAGCTCCTACAATGAGCAGTTCTTC. It specifies CAISRPRGLAGGPSSYNEQFF.

Turning to this clone: A junction boundary mismatches the germline segment, possibly from a read error. J is TRBJ2-5 and V is TRBV7-7, with D possibly TRBD1 on 6 matching bases. Germline-derived CDR1 and CDR2 are SSHAT and FNYEAQ (reference sequence). CDR3 length: 16 residues. The CDR3: CASSLSIQGIRETQYF. The CDR3, as DNA: TGTGCTAGCAGCTTATCAATACAGGGTATCCGAGAGACCCAGTACTTC.

The J gene is TRBJ2-7, the V gene TRBV28, with 7 bases matching TRBD2. Germline CDR1 is MDHEN and CDR2 is SYDVKM. The V and J ends lost 2 bases and 2 bases, in that order; junction bases with no gene match: 6. CDR3 length: 15 residues. The CDR3 bases are TGTGCCAGCAGTTTACTAGCGGCAGGAACCTACGAGCAGTACTTC. It specifies CASSLLAAGTYEQYF.